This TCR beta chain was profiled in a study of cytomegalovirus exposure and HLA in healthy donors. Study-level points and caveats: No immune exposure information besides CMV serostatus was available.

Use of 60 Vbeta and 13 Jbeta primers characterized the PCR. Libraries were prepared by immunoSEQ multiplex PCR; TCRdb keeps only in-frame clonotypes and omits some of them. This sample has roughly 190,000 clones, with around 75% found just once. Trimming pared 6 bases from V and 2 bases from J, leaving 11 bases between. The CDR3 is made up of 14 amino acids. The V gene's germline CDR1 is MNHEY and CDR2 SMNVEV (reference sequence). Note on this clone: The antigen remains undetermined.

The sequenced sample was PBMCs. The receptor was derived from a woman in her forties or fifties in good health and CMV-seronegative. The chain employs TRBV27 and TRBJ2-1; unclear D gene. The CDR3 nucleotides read TGTGCCAGCAGCCTTGGCAGTGCCTACAATGAGCAGTTCTTC. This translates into CASSLGSAYNEQFF.